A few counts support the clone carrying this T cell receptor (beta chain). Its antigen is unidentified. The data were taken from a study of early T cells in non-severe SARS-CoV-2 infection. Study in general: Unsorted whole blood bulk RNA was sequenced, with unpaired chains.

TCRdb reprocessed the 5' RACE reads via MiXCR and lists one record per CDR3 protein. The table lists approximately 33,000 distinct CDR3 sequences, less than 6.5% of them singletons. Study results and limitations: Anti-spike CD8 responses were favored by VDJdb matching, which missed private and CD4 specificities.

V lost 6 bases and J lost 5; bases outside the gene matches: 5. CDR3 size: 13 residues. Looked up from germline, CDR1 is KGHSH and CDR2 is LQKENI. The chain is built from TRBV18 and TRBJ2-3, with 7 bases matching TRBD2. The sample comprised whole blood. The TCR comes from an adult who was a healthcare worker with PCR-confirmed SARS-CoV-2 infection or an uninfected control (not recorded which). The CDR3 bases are TGTGCCAGCTCGTGGACTAGGGAAGATACGCAGTATTTT. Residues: CASSWTREDTQYF.